This T cell receptor beta chain was sequenced in a study of cytomegalovirus exposure and HLA in healthy donors. Study-level points and caveats: Researchers reportedly found TCR beta sequences accurately predicted most subjects' HLA-A and HLA-B alleles. Clonal expansion, a later analysis showed, was greater in HLA-associated TCR beta chains than in equally common others. According to reports, the classifier identified cytomegalovirus status with high specificity and sensitivity.

Germline V gene sequence: CDR1 LGHNA, CDR2 YNFKEQ. The CDR3 totals 17 residues. Amplification used 60 Vbeta primers and 13 Jbeta primers. Profiling relied on immunoSEQ multiplex PCR, and the TCRdb table lists in-frame clones only, not all of them. Of about 50,000 clones listed, around 80% are singletons. Donors had nominal health at sampling but likely had unrecorded immune exposures. About this clone itself: Its matching antigen is unknown. Germline and junction disagree at one end, which may indicate a read error.

Sequencing was performed on PBMCs. The chain carries TRBV4-2 and TRBJ2-1, with D possibly being TRBD2 (6 bases). The receptor's source is a man between 25 and 39 years old in good health and CMV-seropositive. CDR3 sequence: CASSQAGAGRSDNEQFF. CDR3 nucleotide sequence: TGTGCCAGCAGCCAAGCCGGCGCGGGGCGCTCCGACAATGAGCAGTTCTTC.